This T cell receptor (beta chain) was retrieved from a study of cytomegalovirus exposure and HLA in healthy donors. Primers included in the PCR were 60 Vbeta and 13 Jbeta primers. Measured with immunoSEQ multiplex PCR; TCRdb has only the in-frame clones, and not every one. The sample contains 100,000 to 150,000 clones, roughly a tenth of which appear only once. Germline V gene lookup returns CDR1 MNHNS and CDR2 SASEGT. Trimming removed 3 bases from V and 5 bases from J, with 11 bases in between. The CDR3 has 15 residues. Sequencing used PBMCs. This sequence originates from a woman aged 18-30 years in good health and CMV-seropositive. The chain has TRBV6-1 and TRBJ1-6; the D is unclear. CDR3 loop: CASSDRVQNNSPLHF. DNA of the CDR3: TGTGCCAGCAGTGATCGAGTACAGAATAATTCACCCCTCCACTTT.